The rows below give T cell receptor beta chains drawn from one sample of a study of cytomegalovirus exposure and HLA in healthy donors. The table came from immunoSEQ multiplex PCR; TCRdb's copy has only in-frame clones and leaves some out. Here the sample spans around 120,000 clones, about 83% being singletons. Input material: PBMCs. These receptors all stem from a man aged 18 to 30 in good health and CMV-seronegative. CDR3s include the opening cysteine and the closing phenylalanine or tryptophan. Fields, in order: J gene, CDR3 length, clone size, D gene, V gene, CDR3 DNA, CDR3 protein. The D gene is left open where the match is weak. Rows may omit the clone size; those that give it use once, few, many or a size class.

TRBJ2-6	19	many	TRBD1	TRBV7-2	TGTGCCAGCAGCTTAAGAGGAACAGGGGGCCCCCTTAGGGCCAACGTCCTGACTTTC	CASSLRGTGGPLRANVLTF
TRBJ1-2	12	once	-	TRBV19	TGTGCCAGTTCGGACAGACTCTATGGCTACACCTTC	CASSDRLYGYTF
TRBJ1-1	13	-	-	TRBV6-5	TGTGCCAGCAGTTACAGGGGTGGCACTGAAGCTTTCTTT	CASSYRGGTEAFF
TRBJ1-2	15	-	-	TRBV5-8	TGTGCCAGCAGCTGGAAGGGCGGGGAACACTATGGCTACACCTTC	CASSWKGGEHYGYTF
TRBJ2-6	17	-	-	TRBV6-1	TGTGCCAGCAGTGCCGCCCGGACAGTCTCTGGGGCCAACGTCCTGACTTTC	CASSAARTVSGANVLTF
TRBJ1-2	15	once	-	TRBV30	TGTGCCTGGGTAAGGACAGCCAGCTCGGGGTATGGCTACACCTTC	CAWVRTASSGYGYTF
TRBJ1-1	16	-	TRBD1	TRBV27	TGTGCCAGCAGTCCCCGGACAGGGGGCCTGAACACTGAAGCTTTCTTT	CASSPRTGGLNTEAFF
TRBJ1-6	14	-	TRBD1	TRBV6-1	TGTGCCAGCAGCGATCGACAGGGAAATTCACCCCTCCACTTT	CASSDRQGNSPLHF
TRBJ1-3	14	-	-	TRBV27	TGTGCCAGCAGTTTACAGGGGCCTGGAAACACCATATATTTT	CASSLQGPGNTIYF
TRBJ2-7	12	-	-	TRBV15	TGTGCCACCAGCAGGTCGACAGACAAGCAGTACTTC	CATSRSTDKQYF
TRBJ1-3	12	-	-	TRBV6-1	TGTGCCAGCAGACCCGCGTTGGACACCATATATTTT	CASRPALDTIYF
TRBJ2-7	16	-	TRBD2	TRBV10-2	TGCGCCAGCAGCACCAGGACTAGCGGGCCGACCTACGAGCAGTACTTC	CASSTRTSGPTYEQYF